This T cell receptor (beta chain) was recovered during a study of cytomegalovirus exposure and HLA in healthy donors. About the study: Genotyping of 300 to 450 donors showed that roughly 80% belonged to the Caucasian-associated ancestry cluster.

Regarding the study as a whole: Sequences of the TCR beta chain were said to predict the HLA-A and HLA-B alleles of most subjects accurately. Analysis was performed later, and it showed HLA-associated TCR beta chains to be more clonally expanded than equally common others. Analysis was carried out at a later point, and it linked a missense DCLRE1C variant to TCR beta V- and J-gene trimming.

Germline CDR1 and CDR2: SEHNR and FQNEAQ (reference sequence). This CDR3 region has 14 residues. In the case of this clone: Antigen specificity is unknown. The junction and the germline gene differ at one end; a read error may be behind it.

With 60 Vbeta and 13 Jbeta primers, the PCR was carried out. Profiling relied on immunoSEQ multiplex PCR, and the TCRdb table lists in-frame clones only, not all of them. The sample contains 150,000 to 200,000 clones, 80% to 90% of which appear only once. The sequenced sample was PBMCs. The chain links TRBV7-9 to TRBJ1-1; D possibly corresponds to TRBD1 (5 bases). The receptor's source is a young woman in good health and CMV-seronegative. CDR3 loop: CSSSFLGPDTEAFF. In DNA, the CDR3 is TGTTCCAGCAGCTTCCTGGGGCCTGACACTGAAGCTTTCTTT.